These 20 T cell receptor beta chains came from one sample sequenced in a study of T cell responses to AZD1222 COVID-19 vaccine. Repertoires were generated with immunoSEQ multiplex PCR, while TCRdb's copy carries only in-frame clones and drops some. Found here are some 90,000 clones, around 86% of them singletons; the top ten hold about 8%. Sample: peripheral blood, taken on day 0 of AZD1222 vaccination. These receptor sequences come from an adult in good health.

DNA for the CDR3: TGTGCCAGCAGTTACTTTGCAGGCGGCTACACCTTC. It encodes CASSYFAGGYTF. The chain is built from TRBV6-5 and TRBJ1-2; D gene unclear. Trimming shortened V by 1 base and J by 8 bases, and 8 bases separated the two germline ends. Germline CDR1 is MNHEY and CDR2 is SVGAGI. This CDR3 is 12 amino acids long.

This clone was counted between two and nine times. The gene calls are TRBV6-5 and TRBJ2-1; 8 bases agree with TRBD2. The CDR3 length is 13 residues. Germline CDR1 MNHEY, CDR2 SVGAGI. CDR3 protein: CGTGTRDYNEQFF. CDR3 coding DNA: TGTGGAACTGGGACTAGGGACTACAATGAGCAGTTCTTC.

There are a few counts of this clone. J is TRBJ2-1 and V is TRBV15; 9 bases line up with TRBD2. The V gene's germline CDR1 is LNHNV and CDR2 YYDKDF (reference sequence). The junction had 10 bases not matched to a gene; V was cut back by 0 bases and J by 4 bases. CDR3 length: 18 residues. CDR3 amino acids: CATSRDLIVAGAYNEQFF. The CDR3, as DNA: TGTGCCACCAGCAGAGATCTGATCGTAGCGGGAGCTTACAATGAGCAGTTCTTC.

CDR3 sequence (DNA): TGCAGCGTAGGACTAGCGGGAGGGCAAGAGACCCAGTACTTC. It is translated as CSVGLAGGQETQYF. The chain is built from TRBV29-1 and TRBJ2-5; 15 bases fit TRBD2. Unmatched junction bases numbered 1, after V lost 6 bases and J lost 2 bases. Germline CDR1 reads SQVTM; CDR2 reads ANQGSEA. The CDR3 covers 14 residues. Supplemented by reference TRBV29-1 and TRBJ2-5, the full variable domain reads SAVISQKPSRDICQRGTSLTIQCQVDSQVTMMFWYRQQPGQSLTLIATANQGSEATYESGFVIDKFPISRPNLTFSTLTVSNMSPEDSSIYLCSVGLAGGQETQYFGPGTRLLVL.

The chain carries TRBV28 and TRBJ2-5; 9 bases map to TRBD1. The CDR3 loop spans 16 amino acids. Germline V CDR1 and CDR2: MDHEN, SYDVKM. V dropped 3 bases and J dropped 5; count of bases not matched to a gene: 10. As DNA, the CDR3 is TGTGCCAGCAGTTTTGGGGAGACAGGGGGTCGGGAGACCCAGTACTTC. Encoded protein: CASSFGETGGRETQYF. Full variable domain (remainder filled in from reference TRBV28 and TRBJ2-5): DVKVTQSSRYLVKRTGEKVFLECVQDMDHENMFWYRQDPGLGLRLIYFSYDVKMKEKGDIPEGYSVSREKKERFSLILESASTNQTSMYLCASSFGETGGRETQYFGPGTRLLVL.

This sequence joins TRBV4-2 and TRBJ2-1; 7 nucleotides agree with TRBD2. Germline lookup yields CDR1 LGHNA and CDR2 YNFKEQ. CDR3 length: 15 amino acids. The J segment lost 3 bases and the V segment lost 6 bases, leaving 8 bases of the junction unmatched. This chain's CDR3 is CASSLLAGVYNEQFF. In DNA form, the CDR3 reads TGTGCCAGCAGTCTGCTGGCGGGGGTCTACAATGAGCAGTTCTTC.

CDR3 in amino acids: CASSNRQGSTNEKLFF. The CDR3 nucleotides are TGCGCCAGCAGTAATAGACAGGGTTCAACTAATGAAAAACTGTTTTTT. The chain joins TRBV10-2 to TRBJ1-4; TRBD1 matches at 7 bases. With 5 bases clipped from V and 0 bases from J, the junction kept 6 bases outside the gene matches. Germline V gene lookup returns CDR1 WSHSY and CDR2 SAAADI. This CDR3 contains 16 residues.

The rearrangement uses TRBV19 and TRBJ2-1; possible D gene TRBD2, 5 bases. CDR1 LNHDA and CDR2 SQIVND come from the germline V gene (reference sequence). This CDR3 comprises 16 residues. V lost 9 bases, J lost 2 bases, and 20 bases lay in between. The CDR3, as DNA: TGTGCCAGCCACTCCCGGATACTAGGGCCCTACAATGAGCAGTTCTTC. Its translation is CASHSRILGPYNEQFF.

The chain combines TRBV9 with TRBJ2-7, with 10 nucleotides matching TRBD2. V lost 2 bases and J lost 3; bases outside the gene matches: 2. CDR3 length equals 14 residues. CDR1 and CDR2 (germline): SGDLS, YYNGEE. The CDR3 reads CASSVGTSVYEQYF. The CDR3 region has the DNA TGTGCCAGCAGCGTGGGGACTAGCGTCTACGAGCAGTACTTC.

This rearrangement joins TRBV2 to TRBJ2-1; no clear D. The CDR3 is made up of 14 amino acids. CDR1 and CDR2 from the germline V gene are SNHLY and FYNNEI. Trimming pared 4 bases from V and 5 bases from J, leaving 12 bases between. CDR3 DNA: TGTGCCAGCAGTGCTAGGATCCCTAACAATGAGCAGTTCTTC. Its translation is CASSARIPNNEQFF.

This rearrangement joins TRBV27 to TRBJ2-1; possibly TRBD2 for D (5 bases). Trimming took 3 bases from V and 10 from J, leaving 13 bases between them. The CDR3 runs 13 residues. Germline V gene data show CDR1 as MNHEY and CDR2 as SMNVEV (reference sequence). DNA of the CDR3: TGTGCCAGCAGTTTTCTAGCTGCCAAGGAGCAGTTCTTC. Its translation: CASSFLAAKEQFF.

The chain employs TRBV23-1 and TRBJ1-1; D is ambiguous. TRBV23-1 is an ORF, with its function uncertain. The CDR3 consists of 14 residues. Deletions cut 0 bases from V and 2 bases from J, with 7 bases between. Written as DNA, the CDR3 is TGCGCCAGCAGTCAATCGCCGGCTAACACTGAAGCTTTCTTT. This codes for CASSQSPANTEAFF.

The V and J genes are TRBV5-1 and TRBJ2-5; the D is unclear. Germline assignment: CDR1 SGHRS and CDR2 YFSETQ. There are 13 residues in the CDR3. V was cut by 1 base and J by 1 base, with 5 bases left in between. This CDR3 reads CASSLNSQETQYF. As DNA, the CDR3 is TGCGCCAGCAGCTTGAACAGCCAAGAGACCCAGTACTTC.

V and J are TRBV15 and TRBJ2-1; 8 nucleotides match TRBD2. Trimming cost V 5 bases and J 7 bases; bases outside gene matches: 13. This CDR3 region has 16 residues. Germline V gene lookup returns CDR1 LNHNV and CDR2 YYDKDF (reference sequence). CDR3 loop: CATSGDGTRVWNEQFF. CDR3 nucleotides: TGTGCCACCAGCGGCGACGGGACTAGAGTGTGGAATGAGCAGTTCTTC. Based on the CDR3 plus reference TRBV15 and TRBJ2-1, the full variable domain is DAMVIQNPRYQVTQFGKPVTLSCSQTLNHNVMYWYQQKSSQAPKLLFHYYDKDFNNEADTPDNFQSRRPNTSFCFLDIRSPGLGDTAMYLCATSGDGTRVWNEQFFGPGTRLTVL.

V is TRBV7-3 and J is TRBJ2-3, with D perhaps matching TRBD1 or TRBD2 (5 bases each). The CDR3 extends over 13 amino acids. V was shortened by 6 bases and J by 3 bases, with 10 bases between the two germline ends. Germline V CDR1 and CDR2: SGHTA, FQGTGA. The CDR3 sequence: CASSPWGTDTQYF. In DNA, the CDR3 is TGTGCCAGCAGTCCTTGGGGGACAGATACGCAGTATTTT.

The V call is TRBV7-8, the J call TRBJ2-7; D remains ambiguous. The CDR3 length is 14 residues. Germline CDR1 and CDR2: SGHVS and FQNEAQ. V was shortened by 4 bases and J by 5 bases, with 15 bases between the two germline ends. The CDR3 coding sequence is TGTGCCAGCAGCTACCAAGAAGGGCTCGACGAGCAGTACTTC. Translation gives CASSYQEGLDEQYF. Based on the CDR3 plus reference TRBV7-8 and TRBJ2-7, the full variable domain is GAGVSQSPRYKVAKRGQDVALRCDPISGHVSLFWYQQALGQGPEFLTYFQNEAQLDKSGLPSDRFFAERPEGSVSTLKIQRTQQEDSAVYLCASSYQEGLDEQYFGPGTRLTVT.

CDR3: CASSSRNISPLHF. In nucleotides, the CDR3 is TGTGCCAGCAGCTCCAGGAACATTTCACCCCTCCACTTT. This sequence joins TRBV5-6 and TRBJ1-6; no reliable D call. The germline V and J ends were trimmed by 3 bases and 9 bases, with 10 bases remaining between them. This CDR3 comprises 13 residues. The germline CDR1 and CDR2 sequences are SGHDT and YYEEEE.

This clone was recorded a few times. The chain carries TRBV2 and TRBJ2-7; unclear D gene. This CDR3 spans 12 amino acids. V gave up 4 bases and J gave up 6 bases, with 10 bases separating them. Germline V gene data show CDR1 as SNHLY and CDR2 as FYNNEI. As DNA, the CDR3 is TGTGCCAGCAGTGGCCTTAGGGCCGAGCAGTACTTC. Encoded protein: CASSGLRAEQYF. The full variable domain, completed using reference TRBV2 and TRBJ2-7, is EPEVTQTPSHQVTQMGQEVILRCVPISNHLYFYWYRQILGQKVEFLVSFYNNEISEKSEIFDDQFSVERPDGSNFTLKIRSTKLEDSAMYFCASSGLRAEQYFGPGTRLTVT.

This chain links TRBV4-1 with TRBJ1-5; possible D gene TRBD1, 5 bases. V was cut by 3 bases and J by 1 base, with 10 bases left in between. The CDR3 runs 15 residues. CDR1 and CDR2 from the germline V gene are MGHRA and YSYEKL. CDR3 nucleotide sequence: TGCGCCAGCAGCCAGGCCTGGGACAGCAATCAGCCCCAGCATTTT. It is translated as CASSQAWDSNQPQHF.

V usage is TRBV28 and J usage is TRBJ1-4; no firm D call. This CDR3 is 15 amino acids long. Between the trimmed V and J ends, which lost 2 bases and 8 bases, there was a span of 15 bases. Germline values: CDR1 MDHEN, CDR2 SYDVKM. For the CDR3, the DNA is TGTGCCAGCAGTTTAGCAGAGCTCACAACCGAAAAACTGTTTTTT. This gives the protein CASSLAELTTEKLFF.